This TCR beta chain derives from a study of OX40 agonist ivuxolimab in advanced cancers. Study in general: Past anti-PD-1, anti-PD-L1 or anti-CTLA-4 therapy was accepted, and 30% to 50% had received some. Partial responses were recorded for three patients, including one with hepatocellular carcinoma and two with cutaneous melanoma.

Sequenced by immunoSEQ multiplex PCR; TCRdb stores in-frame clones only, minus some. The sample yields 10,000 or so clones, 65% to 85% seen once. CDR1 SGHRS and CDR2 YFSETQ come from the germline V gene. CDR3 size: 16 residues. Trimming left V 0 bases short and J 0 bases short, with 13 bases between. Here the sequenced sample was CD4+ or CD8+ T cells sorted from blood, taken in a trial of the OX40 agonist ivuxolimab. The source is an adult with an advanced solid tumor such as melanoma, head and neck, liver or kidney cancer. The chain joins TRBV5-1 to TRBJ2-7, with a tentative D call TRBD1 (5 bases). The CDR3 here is CASSLVGTGASYEQYF. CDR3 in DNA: TGCGCCAGCAGCTTGGTGGGCACAGGAGCCTCCTACGAGCAGTACTTC.